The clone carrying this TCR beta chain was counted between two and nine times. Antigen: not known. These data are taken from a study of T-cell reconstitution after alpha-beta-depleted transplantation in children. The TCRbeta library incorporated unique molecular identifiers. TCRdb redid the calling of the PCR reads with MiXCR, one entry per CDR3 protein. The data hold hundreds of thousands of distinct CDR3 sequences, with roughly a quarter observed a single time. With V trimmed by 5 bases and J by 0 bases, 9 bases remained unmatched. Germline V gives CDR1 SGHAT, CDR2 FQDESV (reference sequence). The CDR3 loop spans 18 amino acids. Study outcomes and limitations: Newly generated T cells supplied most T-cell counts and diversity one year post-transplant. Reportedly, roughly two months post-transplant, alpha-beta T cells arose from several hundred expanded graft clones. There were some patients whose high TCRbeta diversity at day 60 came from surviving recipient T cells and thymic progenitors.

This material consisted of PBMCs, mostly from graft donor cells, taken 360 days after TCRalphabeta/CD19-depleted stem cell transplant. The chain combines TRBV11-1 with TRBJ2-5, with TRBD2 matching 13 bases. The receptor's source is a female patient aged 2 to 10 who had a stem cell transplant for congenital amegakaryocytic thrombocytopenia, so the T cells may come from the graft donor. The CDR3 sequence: CASSPGLAGEWNQETQYF. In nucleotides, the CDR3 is TGTGCCAGCAGCCCCGGACTAGCGGGAGAGTGGAACCAAGAGACCCAGTACTTC.